This T cell receptor (beta chain) was sequenced for a study of cytomegalovirus exposure and HLA in healthy donors. Study-level information: One earlier analysis, a look at about 179 million T cells, found some 100 million unique TCR beta sequences.

Germline CDR1 reads MNHEY; CDR2 reads SVGAGI. The ends lost 6 bases at V and 5 bases at J; junction bases unmatched: 12. CDR3 length: 15 residues. Study-level results: Donors were assumed by presence/absence analyses to have roughly uniform sequencing depth. A later analysis found common viral pathogens apparently linked to several of the most significant clusters.

Concerning this clone itself: The antigen is unknown.

PCR employed 60 Vbeta and 13 Jbeta primers. The protocol was immunoSEQ multiplex PCR, while the TCRdb copy is restricted to in-frame clones and leaves out a portion. The profile shows roughly 200,000 clones, more than 65% of them singletons. The receptor was isolated from a woman aged 45-59 years in good health and CMV-seronegative. Sequenced input: PBMCs. The rearrangement links TRBV6-5 to TRBJ2-5; 7 positions agree with TRBD1. The CDR3 nucleotides are TGTGCCAGCAGCCGGACCCAGGGGGTCGGGGAGACCCAGTACTTC. This encodes CASSRTQGVGETQYF.